This paragraph reports one TCR beta chain. This clone was counted once. Its antigen specificity is not known. The record has no base qualities; no much larger clone is one base away. These data originate in a study of Ad26.COV2.S vaccination and SARS-CoV-2 variants (dated by TCRdb to the early 2020s). A note on the overall study: Donors in the vaccine arm were drawn from COV1001, a phase I-IIa trial of Ad26.COV2.S in healthy adults that was multicentre, randomized, double-blind and placebo-controlled. Ad26.COV2.S was administered intramuscularly at a dose of 5x10^10 or 1x10^11 viral particles, either as one shot or as two shots given 56 days apart. The TCR-sequenced set comprised around 30 samples: around 20 Ad26.COV2.S vaccine recipients, 5 placebo recipients and 8 SARS-CoV-2 convalescent individuals. Throughout the experiments and outcome assessment, investigators stayed blinded to trial group allocation. Participants in the trial were split at random into five groups of five each, receiving low-dose or high-dose Ad26.COV2.S once or twice, or else placebo on both occasions. The specificity and breadth of SARS-CoV-2-reactive T cell receptors after Ad26.COV2.S vaccination were assessed by TCRbeta repertoire sequencing.

Trimming takes 8 bases from V and 3 bases from J, and the germline ends sit 12 bases apart. The CDR3 contains 13 residues, cysteine and phenylalanine counted. The CDR3 DNA has 39 bases and is translated from base 1. Sequences LGHNT (CDR1) and FRNRAP (CDR2) are obtained from the germline V gene. General findings and caveats noted by the study authors: It was noted by the authors that total T cell responses may have been underestimated by the TCR breadth and depth analyses. Vaccine and placebo recipients had comparable non-spike TCR breadth, which fits with the vaccine containing only spike. The study was not powered for comparison of responses between vaccine doses or regimens. Spike-specific TCR breadth was higher in Ad26.COV2.S recipients than in placebo recipients (P = 0.0014). Substantial breadth of spike-specific CD8+ and CD4+ T cell responses was reported after vaccination.

The immunoSEQ Assay was the method used to sequence TCRbeta CDR3 regions. After extraction, genomic DNA underwent amplification by bias-controlled multiplex PCR, followed by high-throughput sequencing. The paper's processing steps were these. To quantify the absolute abundance of every unique TCRbeta CDR3 region, sequences were collapsed and filtered. Usable DNA was measured by amplifying reference genes present in all nucleated cells, and TCRbeta template counts were normalized to that usable DNA to estimate T cell fraction. Repertoire TCRs were annotated as SARS-CoV-2-specific when V gene, CDR3 amino acid sequence and J gene were exactly matched to a known reactive TCR set. MIRA supplied the reference SARS-CoV-2 TCR set, which was filtered for enrichment in COVID-19-positive ImmuneCODE repertoires so that public or cross-reactive TCRs were removed. Using the MIRA antigens, annotated TCRs were further analysed by specific ORF or by position within an ORF. Breadth was defined as annotated unique rearrangements over total unique productive rearrangements; depth was the summed frequency of those rearrangements. Two-sided Wilcoxon rank-sum tests were applied when comparing TCR breadth between groups. The immuneACCESS repertoire file appears here via TCRdb, limited to in-frame rearrangements. These files lack a portion of the clones; in checked studies, under half of the deficit traces to unresolved V genes, and the cause of the others is not known. For V, J and clone size, that table is used; D and trimming come from the DNA. Counted in this sample were 350,000 to 450,000 clones; roughly 80% of them appeared once. Around 7% of the sample comes from the top ten.

The treatment or condition label, as the study defines it: 15 to 20 received Ad26.COV2.S at low or high dose, single or two shots; about five received placebo; per-sample allocation not given. Repertoires of vaccine and placebo recipients were sequenced from samples taken on day 63 after the first injection. Between 29 July and 7 August 2020, Cohort 1b enrolled approximately 26 adults aged 18-55 years at one site in Boston, USA. Ad26.COV2.S consisted of a replication-incompetent adenovirus type 26 vector by which a prefusion-stabilized SARS-CoV-2 spike protein from the original Wuhan strain was expressed.

Sequenced here: peripheral blood, sampled in a trial of Ad26.COV2.S vaccine versus placebo. This sequence uses TRBV12-5 and TRBJ2-3; the D gene identity is not certain. This receptor was identified in a person aged 18 to 59 who received the Ad26.COV2.S COVID-19 vaccine or a placebo. The CDR3 reads CASRPSPTDTQYF. DNA sequence: TGTGCTAGTCGGCCTTCTCCTACAGATACGCAGTATTTT.